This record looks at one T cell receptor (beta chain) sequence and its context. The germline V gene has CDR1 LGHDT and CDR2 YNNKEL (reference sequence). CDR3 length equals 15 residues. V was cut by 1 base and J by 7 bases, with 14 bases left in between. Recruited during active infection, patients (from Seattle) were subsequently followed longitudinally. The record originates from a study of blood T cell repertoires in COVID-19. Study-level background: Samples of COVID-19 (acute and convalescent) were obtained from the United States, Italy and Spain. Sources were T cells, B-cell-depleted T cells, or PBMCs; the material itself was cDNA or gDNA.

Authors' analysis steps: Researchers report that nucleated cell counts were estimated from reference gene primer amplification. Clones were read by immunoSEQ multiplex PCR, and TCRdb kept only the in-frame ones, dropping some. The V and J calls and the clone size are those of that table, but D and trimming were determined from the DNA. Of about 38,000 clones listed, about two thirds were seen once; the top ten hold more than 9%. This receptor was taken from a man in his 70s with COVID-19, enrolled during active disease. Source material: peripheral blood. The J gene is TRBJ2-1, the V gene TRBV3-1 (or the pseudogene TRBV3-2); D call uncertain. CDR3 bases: TGTGCCAGCAGCCAAGGGGCAGGTCCAGCAAATGAGCAGTTCTTC. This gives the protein CASSQGAGPANEQFF.